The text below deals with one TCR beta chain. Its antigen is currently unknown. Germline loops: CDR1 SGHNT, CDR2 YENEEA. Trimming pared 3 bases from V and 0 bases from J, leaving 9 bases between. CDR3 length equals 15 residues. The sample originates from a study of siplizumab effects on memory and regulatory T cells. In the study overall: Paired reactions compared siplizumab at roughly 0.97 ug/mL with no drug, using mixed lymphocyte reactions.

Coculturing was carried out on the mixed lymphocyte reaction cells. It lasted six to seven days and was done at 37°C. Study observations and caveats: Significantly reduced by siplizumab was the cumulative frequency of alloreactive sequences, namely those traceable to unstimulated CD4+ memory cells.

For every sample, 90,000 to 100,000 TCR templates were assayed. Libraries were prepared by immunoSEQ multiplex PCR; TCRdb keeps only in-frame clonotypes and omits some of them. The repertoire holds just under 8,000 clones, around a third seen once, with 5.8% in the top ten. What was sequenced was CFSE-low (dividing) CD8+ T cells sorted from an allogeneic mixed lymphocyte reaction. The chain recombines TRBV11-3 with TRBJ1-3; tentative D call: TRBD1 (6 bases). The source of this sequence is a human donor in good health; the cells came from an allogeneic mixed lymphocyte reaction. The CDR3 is CASSLDSTSGNTIYF. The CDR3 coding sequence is TGTGCCAGCAGCTTGGACAGCACCTCTGGAAACACCATATATTTT.